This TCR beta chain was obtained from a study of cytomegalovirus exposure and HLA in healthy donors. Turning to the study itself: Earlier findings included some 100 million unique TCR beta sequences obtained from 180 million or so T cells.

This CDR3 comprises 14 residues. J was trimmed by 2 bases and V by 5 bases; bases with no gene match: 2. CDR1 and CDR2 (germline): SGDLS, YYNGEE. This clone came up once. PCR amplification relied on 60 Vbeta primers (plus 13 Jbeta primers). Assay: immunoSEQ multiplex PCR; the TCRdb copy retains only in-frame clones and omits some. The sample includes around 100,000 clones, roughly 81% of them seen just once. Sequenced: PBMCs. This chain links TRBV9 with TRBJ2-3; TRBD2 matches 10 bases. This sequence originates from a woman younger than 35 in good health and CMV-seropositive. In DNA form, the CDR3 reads TGTGCCAGCAGGAGCGGGGGGGACACAGATACGCAGTATTTT. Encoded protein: CASRSGGDTDTQYF.